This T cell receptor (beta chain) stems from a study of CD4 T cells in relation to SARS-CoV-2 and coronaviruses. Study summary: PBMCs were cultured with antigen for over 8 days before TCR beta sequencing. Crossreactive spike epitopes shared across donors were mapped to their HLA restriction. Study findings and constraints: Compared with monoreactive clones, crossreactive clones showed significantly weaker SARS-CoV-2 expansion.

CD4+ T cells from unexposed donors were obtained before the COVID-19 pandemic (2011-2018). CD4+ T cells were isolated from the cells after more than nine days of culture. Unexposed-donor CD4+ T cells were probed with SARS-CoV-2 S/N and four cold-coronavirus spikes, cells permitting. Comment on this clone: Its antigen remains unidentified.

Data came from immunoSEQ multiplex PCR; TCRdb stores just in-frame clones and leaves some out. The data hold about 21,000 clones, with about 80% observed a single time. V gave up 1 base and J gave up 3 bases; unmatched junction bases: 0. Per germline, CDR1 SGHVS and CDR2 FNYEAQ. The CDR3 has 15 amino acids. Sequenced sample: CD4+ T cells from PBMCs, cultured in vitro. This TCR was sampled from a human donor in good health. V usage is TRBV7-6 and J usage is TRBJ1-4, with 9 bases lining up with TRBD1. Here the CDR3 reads CASSLGTGANEKLFF. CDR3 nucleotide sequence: TGTGCCAGCAGCTTAGGGACAGGGGCTAATGAAAAACTGTTTTTT.